In its sample, the clone carrying this T cell receptor beta chain was seen many times. This sample was included in a study of blood T cell repertoires in COVID-19. Study-wide context: T cells, B-cell-depleted T cells, or PBMCs provided the cDNA or gDNA that served as material.

The CDR3 has 13 residues. Germline lookup yields CDR1 MNHEY and CDR2 SVGAGI. J was trimmed by 11 bases and V by 10 bases; bases with no gene match: 16. In the authors' methods: Reference gene primer amplification gave nucleated cell count estimates. TCRdb keeps only in-frame clones here, not all; method: immunoSEQ multiplex PCR. That table furnishes V, J and clone size, whereas the DNA furnished D and trimming. The sample includes 140,000 or so clones, around 81% of them seen just once. Sequencing was performed on peripheral blood. The V gene is TRBV6-5, the J gene TRBJ1-1; TRBD1 matches 7 bases. This TCR was recovered from a human donor in a cohort sampled during active COVID-19. CDR3: CATPGQSRTGAFF. CDR3 DNA sequence: TGTGCCACCCCGGGACAGTCACGAACGGGGGCTTTCTTT.